The 21 T cell receptor beta chains listed next were all sequenced from one sample in a study of OX40 agonist ivuxolimab in advanced cancers. The protocol was immunoSEQ multiplex PCR, while the TCRdb copy is restricted to in-frame clones and leaves out a portion. The data show about 72,000 clones, approximately 90% seen once. The material sequenced was CD4+ or CD8+ T cells sorted from blood, taken in a trial of the OX40 agonist ivuxolimab. These receptors all stem from an adult with an advanced solid tumor such as melanoma, head and neck, liver or kidney cancer.

This chain uses TRBV9 with TRBJ1-5, with no clear D. Germline assignment: CDR1 SGDLS and CDR2 YYNGEE. V was clipped by 0 bases and J by 4 bases, with 5 bases between them. There are 13 residues in the CDR3. In nucleotides, the CDR3 is TGTGCCAGCAGCGTAGAGGAAAATCAGCCCCAGCATTTT. The encoded protein is CASSVEENQPQHF.

This sequence joins TRBV9 and TRBJ2-2, with 12 bases that match TRBD2. The J segment lost 4 bases and the V segment lost 0 bases, leaving 10 bases of the junction unmatched. This CDR3 region has 19 residues. The germline gives CDR1 SGDLS, CDR2 YYNGEE. CDR3 bases: TGTGCCAGCAGCGTAGCTCGGCTAGCGGGGGGGCCAGGCACCGGGGAGCTGTTTTTT. It encodes CASSVARLAGGPGTGELFF.

V is TRBV5-4 and J is TRBJ1-2, with D tentatively TRBD1 (6 bases). Trimming removed 5 bases from V and 8 bases from J, with 19 bases in between. From germline, CDR1 is SGHNT and CDR2 YYREEE (reference sequence). The CDR3 contains 14 residues. CDR3 nucleotides: TGTGCCAGCAGAACACTGCAGGGGCGGGGGGGCTACACCTTC. Its translation: CASRTLQGRGGYTF.

V gene TRBV19 combines with J gene TRBJ2-1, with a tentative D call TRBD1 (6 bases). Trimming took 6 bases from V and 4 from J, leaving 16 bases between them. This CDR3 spans 15 amino acids. Per the germline V gene, CDR1 is LNHDA and CDR2 is SQIVND (reference sequence). The CDR3 DNA reads TGTGCCAGTAGGCTACACAGGGATGCGTACAATGAGCAGTTCTTC. Translation gives CASRLHRDAYNEQFF.

V is TRBV10-3 and J is TRBJ2-5; D unresolved. CDR1 and CDR2 from the germline V gene are ENHRY and SYGVKD. There are 13 residues in the CDR3. Between the trimmed V and J ends, which lost 0 bases and 5 bases, there was a span of 7 bases. Here the CDR3 reads CAISESNGETQYF. For the CDR3, the DNA is TGTGCCATCAGTGAGTCGAATGGGGAGACCCAGTACTTC.

The V call is TRBV15, the J call TRBJ1-2; 7 bases are shared with TRBD1. This CDR3 comprises 15 residues. The V segment lost 1 base and the J segment 2 bases; nucleotides outside the gene matches: 4. CDR1 and CDR2 (germline): LNHNV, YYDKDF (reference sequence). CDR3 loop: CATSRVTGENYGYTF. CDR3 bases: TGTGCCACCAGCAGAGTAACAGGGGAGAACTATGGCTACACCTTC. Variable domain in full (rest from reference TRBV15 and TRBJ1-2): DAMVIQNPRYQVTQFGKPVTLSCSQTLNHNVMYWYQQKSSQAPKLLFHYYDKDFNNEADTPDNFQSRRPNTSFCFLDIRSPGLGDTAMYLCATSRVTGENYGYTFGSGTRLTVV.

The chain uses TRBV5-1 and TRBJ2-7, with TRBD2 as a possible D gene (5 bases). V was trimmed by 0 bases and J by 2 bases, leaving 12 bases between them. CDR1 is SGHRS, CDR2 YFSETQ, per germline. CDR3 length equals 15 residues. In DNA form, the CDR3 reads TGCGCCAGCAGCTTGGAGGGAGCCTCGGCCTACGAGCAGTACTTC. Translating gives CASSLEGASAYEQYF.

The chain is built from TRBV6-5 and TRBJ2-5, with D possibly matching TRBD1 (5 bases). CDR3 length equals 15 residues. Germline CDR1 is MNHEY and CDR2 is SVGAGI. The V end lost 0 bases, the J end lost 2 bases, and 10 bases lay between the germline ends. CDR3: CASSYSTARQETQYF. The CDR3 DNA sequence: TGTGCCAGCAGTTACTCGACAGCCCGACAAGAGACCCAGTACTTC.

Remarks on this clone: A read error may produce the germline difference seen at one junction end. The CDR3 bases are TGTGCTAGCAGCCCCGGGACTCCCGGGGCAGATACGCAGTATTTT. It yields the protein CASSPGTPGADTQYF. The V and J genes are TRBV7-7 and TRBJ2-3, with D perhaps TRBD2 (6 bases). Germline loops: CDR1 SSHAT, CDR2 FNYEAQ (reference sequence). The CDR3 has 15 amino acids. Based on the CDR3 plus reference TRBV7-7 and TRBJ2-3, the full variable domain is GAGVSQSPRYKVTKRGQDVTLRCDPISSHATLYWYQQALGQGPEFLTYFNYEAQPDKSGLPSDRFSAERPEGSISTLTIQRTEQRDSAMYRCASSPGTPGADTQYFGPGTRLTVL.

The gene calls are TRBV27 and TRBJ1-2, with a tentative D call TRBD1 (5 bases). Trimming took 5 bases from V and 1 from J, leaving 8 bases between them. The CDR3 covers 13 residues. Germline V gene lookup returns CDR1 MNHEY and CDR2 SMNVEV (reference sequence). The CDR3 region has the DNA TGTGCCAGCAGTCGGGACTTTAACTATGGCTACACCTTC. Its translation: CASSRDFNYGYTF.

The chain carries TRBV6-1 and TRBJ1-1; D is uncertain. Trimming took off 6 bases at V and 10 bases at J, with 18 bases between the two ends. Germline V CDR1 and CDR2: MNHNS, SASEGT. CDR3 size: 13 residues. The DNA for the CDR3 is TGTGCCAGCAGCCTGGAGGCCCTCCGACGAGCTTTCTTT. Translation gives CASSLEALRRAFF.

The chain recombines TRBV5-4 with TRBJ2-1; D is undetermined. Trimming removed 4 bases from V and 9 bases from J, with 11 bases in between. The CDR3 sequence is 12 residues long. CDR1 is SGHNT, CDR2 YYREEE, per germline (reference sequence). In nucleotides, the CDR3 is TGTGCCAGCAGCGGAATTGATGGTGAGCAGTTCTTC. Translation gives CASSGIDGEQFF.

In its sample, this clone was seen once. The chain recombines TRBV7-9 with TRBJ1-1; 8 bases map to TRBD1. CDR3 length: 14 amino acids. CDR1 and CDR2 (germline): SEHNR, FQNEAQ (reference sequence). The V gene end was trimmed by 5 bases and the J gene end by 11 bases; junction bases not matched to a gene: 13. The CDR3 region is CASSTKSGGVTAFF. Written as DNA, the CDR3 is TGTGCCAGCAGCACAAAATCAGGGGGCGTTACCGCTTTCTTT.

The chain is built from TRBV6-1 and TRBJ1-2, with 7 bases lining up with TRBD1. The V segment lost 8 bases and the J segment 4 bases; nucleotides outside the gene matches: 4. The CDR3 is 12 amino acids. Germline V gene data show CDR1 as MNHNS and CDR2 as SASEGT. CDR3 loop: CASGQGVYGYTF. CDR3 DNA sequence: TGTGCCAGCGGTCAGGGGGTCTATGGCTACACCTTC.

This chain links TRBV5-1 with TRBJ2-3; 8 nucleotides align to TRBD2. Looked up from germline, CDR1 is SGHRS and CDR2 is YFSETQ. The CDR3 loop spans 15 amino acids. J gave up 5 bases and V 4 bases, and 9 bases lay outside the gene matches. CDR3 sequence reads: CASSRTAGVIDTQYF. In nucleotides, the CDR3 is TGCGCCAGCAGCCGGACAGCGGGAGTGATAGATACGCAGTATTTT.

This rearrangement joins TRBV10-1 to TRBJ2-3, with 7 bases that match TRBD1. Trimming removed 4 bases from V and 0 bases from J; junction bases left unmatched: 4. Germline V gene sequence: CDR1 WNHNN, CDR2 SYGVQD (reference sequence). The CDR3 length is 15 residues. The CDR3 sequence: CASSAGQRSTDTQYF. The CDR3 nucleotides are TGCGCCAGCAGTGCGGGACAGCGAAGCACAGATACGCAGTATTTT.

The chain links TRBV7-6 to TRBJ2-3; weak D call: TRBD2 (6 bases). CDR1 and CDR2 from the germline V gene are SGHVS and FNYEAQ. This CDR3 has 13 amino acids. Between the trimmed V and J ends, which lost 4 bases and 4 bases, there was a span of 9 bases. The CDR3 DNA follows: TGTGCCAGCAGCTCCGGAGGGGCAGATACGCAGTATTTT. Amino acids: CASSSGGADTQYF. The whole variable domain, remainder taken from reference TRBV7-6 and TRBJ2-3, is GAGVSQSPRYKVTKRGQDVALRCDPISGHVSLYWYRQALGQGPEFLTYFNYEAQQDKSGLPNDRFSAERPEGSISTLTIQRTEQRDSAMYRCASSSGGADTQYFGPGTRLTVL.

V is TRBV29-1 and J is TRBJ2-7; D gene ambiguous. V was shortened by 6 bases and J by 0 bases, with 9 bases between the two germline ends. The CDR3 is 12 amino acids. Germline V gene data show CDR1 as SQVTM and CDR2 as ANQGSEA. The CDR3 DNA is TGCAGCGTGCGGTTATTCTCCTACGAGCAGTACTTC. This gives the protein CSVRLFSYEQYF.

The V gene is TRBV5-1, the J gene TRBJ2-3; D is ambiguous. CDR1 SGHRS and CDR2 YFSETQ come from the germline V gene. The CDR3 is 13 amino acids. V gave up 3 bases and J gave up 4 bases, with 9 bases separating them. The CDR3 nucleotides read TGCGCCAGCAGCTCGGACCGGCCAGATACGCAGTATTTT. It codes for CASSSDRPDTQYF. Looking up the rest from reference TRBV5-1 and TRBJ2-3 gives the full variable domain: KAGVTQTPRYLIKTRGQQVTLSCSPISGHRSVSWYQQTPGQGLQFLFEYFSETQRNKGNFPGRFSGRQFSNSRSEMNVSTLELGDSALYLCASSSDRPDTQYFGPGTRLTVL.

J is TRBJ2-5 and V is TRBV5-4, with D possibly being TRBD2 (5 bases). The V end was cut by 2 bases, the J end by 7 bases, with 18 bases between. The CDR3 contains 15 residues. Germline V gives CDR1 SGHNT, CDR2 YYREEE (reference sequence). CDR3 sequence reads: CASSLGSTNSGTQYF. The CDR3 DNA sequence: TGTGCCAGCAGCTTAGGGAGCACTAACTCGGGGACCCAGTACTTC.

The gene calls are TRBV18 and TRBJ2-3, with 8 bases identical to TRBD1. Looked up from germline, CDR1 is KGHSH and CDR2 is LQKENI. The J segment lost 3 bases and the V segment lost 3 bases, leaving 11 bases of the junction unmatched. This CDR3 has 17 amino acids. The CDR3 spells CASSPPRQGPGTDTQYF. The CDR3 nucleotides are TGTGCCAGCTCACCGCCTCGACAGGGGCCTGGTACAGATACGCAGTATTTT.